Sequencing of this T cell receptor (beta chain) was carried out in a study of CXCR3-negative and CXCR3-positive naive CD8 T cells. Findings of the study overall: CXCR3-positive naive cells had TRB CDR3s that were more hydrophobic than CXCR3-negative naive cells had.

Germline CDR1 SGHVS, CDR2 FQNEAQ. This CDR3 spans 16 amino acids. Comments on this clonotype: The antigen is not known.

The TRB libraries of cDNA were built by UMI-labeled 5' RACE. TCRdb reprocessed the 5' RACE reads, with one entry per CDR3 protein and no DNA. The sample holds some 130,000 distinct CDR3 sequences. Sequences were obtained from naive CXCR3+ CD8+ T cells from blood. Indicated subset: CD45RO-CCR7+CD27+CD95- naive CD8+ T cells expressing CXCR3 (TNR3+). V usage is TRBV7-8 and J usage is TRBJ2-3; TCRdb proposes TRBD1, but this gene call is untestable without DNA. The clonotype comes from a human donor in good health. Some clones in this sample may be carry-over from other donors' samples. CDR3 amino acids: CASSLTGNGATDTQYF.